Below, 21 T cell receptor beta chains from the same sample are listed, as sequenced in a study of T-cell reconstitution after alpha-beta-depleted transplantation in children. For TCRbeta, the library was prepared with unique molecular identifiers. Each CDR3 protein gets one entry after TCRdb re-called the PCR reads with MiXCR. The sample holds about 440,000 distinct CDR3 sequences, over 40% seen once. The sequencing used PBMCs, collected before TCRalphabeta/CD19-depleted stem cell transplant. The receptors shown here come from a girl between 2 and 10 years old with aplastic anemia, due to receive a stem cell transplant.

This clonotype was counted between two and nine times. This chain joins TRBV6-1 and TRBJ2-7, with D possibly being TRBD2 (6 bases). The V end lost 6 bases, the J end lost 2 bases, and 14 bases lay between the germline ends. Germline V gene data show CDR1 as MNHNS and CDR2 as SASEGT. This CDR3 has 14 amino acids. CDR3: CASSSFWEAYEQYF. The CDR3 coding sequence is TGTGCCAGCAGCTCATTTTGGGAGGCCTACGAGCAGTACTTC.

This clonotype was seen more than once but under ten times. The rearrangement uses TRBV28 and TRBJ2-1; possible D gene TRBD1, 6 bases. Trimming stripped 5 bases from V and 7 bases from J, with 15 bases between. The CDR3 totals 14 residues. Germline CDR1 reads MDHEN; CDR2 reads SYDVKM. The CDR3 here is CASSTGRRGNEQFF. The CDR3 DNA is TGTGCCAGCAGTACAGGGAGAAGAGGGAATGAGCAGTTCTTC.

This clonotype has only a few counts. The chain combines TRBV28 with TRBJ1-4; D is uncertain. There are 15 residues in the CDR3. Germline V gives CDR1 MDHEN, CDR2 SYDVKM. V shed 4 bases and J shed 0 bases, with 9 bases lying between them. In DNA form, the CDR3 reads TGTGCCAGCAGTTCCGACACCTCAACTAATGAAAAACTGTTTTTT. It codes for CASSSDTSTNEKLFF. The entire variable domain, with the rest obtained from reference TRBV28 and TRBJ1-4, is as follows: DVKVTQSSRYLVKRTGEKVFLECVQDMDHENMFWYRQDPGLGLRLIYFSYDVKMKEKGDIPEGYSVSREKKERFSLILESASTNQTSMYLCASSSDTSTNEKLFFGSGTQLSVL.

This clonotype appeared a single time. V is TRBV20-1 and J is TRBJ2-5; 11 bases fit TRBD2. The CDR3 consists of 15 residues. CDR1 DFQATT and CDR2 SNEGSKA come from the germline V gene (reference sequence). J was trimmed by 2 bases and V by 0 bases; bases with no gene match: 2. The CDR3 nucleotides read TGCAGTGCTAGAGATCGGACTAGCGGGCAAGAGACCCAGTACTTC. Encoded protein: CSARDRTSGQETQYF.

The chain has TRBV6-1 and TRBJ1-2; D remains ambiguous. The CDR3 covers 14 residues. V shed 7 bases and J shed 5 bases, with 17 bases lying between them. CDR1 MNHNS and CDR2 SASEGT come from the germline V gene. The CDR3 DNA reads TGTGCCAGCACCTATGAGGAGGGCCGATATGGCTACACCTTC. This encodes CASTYEEGRYGYTF.

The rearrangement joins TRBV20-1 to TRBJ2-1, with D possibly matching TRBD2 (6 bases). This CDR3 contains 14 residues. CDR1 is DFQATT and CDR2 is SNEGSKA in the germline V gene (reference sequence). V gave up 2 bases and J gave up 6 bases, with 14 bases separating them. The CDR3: CSARWRGRINEQFF. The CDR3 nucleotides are TGCAGTGCTAGATGGAGGGGACGGATCAATGAGCAGTTCTTC.

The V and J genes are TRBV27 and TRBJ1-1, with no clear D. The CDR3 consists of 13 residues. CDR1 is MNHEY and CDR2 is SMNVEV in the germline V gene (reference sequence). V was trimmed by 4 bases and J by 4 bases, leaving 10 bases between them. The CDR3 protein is CASSYSRTTEAFF. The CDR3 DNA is TGTGCCAGCAGTTATTCTCGGACCACTGAAGCTTTCTTT.

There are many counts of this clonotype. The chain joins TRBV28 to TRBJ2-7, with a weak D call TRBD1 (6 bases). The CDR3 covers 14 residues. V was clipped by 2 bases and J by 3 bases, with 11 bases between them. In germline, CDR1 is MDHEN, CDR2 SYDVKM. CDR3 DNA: TGTGCCAGCAGTTTAACCAGGGGCGGCTACGAGCAGTACTTC. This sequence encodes CASSLTRGGYEQYF.

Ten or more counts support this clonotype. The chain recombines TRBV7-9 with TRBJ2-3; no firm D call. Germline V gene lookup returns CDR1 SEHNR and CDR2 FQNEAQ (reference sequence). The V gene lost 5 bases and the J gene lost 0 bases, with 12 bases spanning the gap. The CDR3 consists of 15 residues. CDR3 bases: TGTGCCAGCAGCCACCCCCTCGCTAGCACAGATACGCAGTATTTT. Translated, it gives CASSHPLASTDTQYF.

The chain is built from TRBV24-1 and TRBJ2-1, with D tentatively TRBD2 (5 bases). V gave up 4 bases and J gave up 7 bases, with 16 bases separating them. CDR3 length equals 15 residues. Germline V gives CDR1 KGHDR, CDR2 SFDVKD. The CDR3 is CATSDSRPLENEQFF. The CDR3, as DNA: TGTGCCACCAGTGACTCCCGCCCACTAGAAAATGAGCAGTTCTTC.

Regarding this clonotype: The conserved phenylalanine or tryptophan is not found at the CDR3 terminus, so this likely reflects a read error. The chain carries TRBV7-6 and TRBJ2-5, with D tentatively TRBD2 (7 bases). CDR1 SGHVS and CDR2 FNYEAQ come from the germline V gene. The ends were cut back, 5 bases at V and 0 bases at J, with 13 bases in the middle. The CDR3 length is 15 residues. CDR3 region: CASSPGGTYQETQYY. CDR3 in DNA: TGTGCCAGCAGCCCGGGGGGCACGTACCAAGAGACCCAGTACTAC.

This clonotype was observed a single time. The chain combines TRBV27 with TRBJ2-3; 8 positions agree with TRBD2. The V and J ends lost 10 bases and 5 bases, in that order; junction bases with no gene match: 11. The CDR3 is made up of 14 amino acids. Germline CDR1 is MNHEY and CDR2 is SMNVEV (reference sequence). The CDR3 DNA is TGTGCCACCTCAGAGCGGGAGCAGGTAGATACGCAGTATTTT. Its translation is CATSEREQVDTQYF.

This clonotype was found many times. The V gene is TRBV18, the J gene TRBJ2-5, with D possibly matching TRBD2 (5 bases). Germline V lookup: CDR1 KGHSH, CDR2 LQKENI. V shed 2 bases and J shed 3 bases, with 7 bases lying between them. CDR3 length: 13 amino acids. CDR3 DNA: TGTGCCAGCTCACCATACGGGAAAGAGACCCAGTACTTC. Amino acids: CASSPYGKETQYF.

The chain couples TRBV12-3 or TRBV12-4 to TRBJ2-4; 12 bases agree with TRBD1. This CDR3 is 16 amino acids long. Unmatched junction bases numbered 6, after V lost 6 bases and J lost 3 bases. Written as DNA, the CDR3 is TGTGCCAGCAGGATGGGACAGGGGGCCGGCAAAAACATTCAGTACTTC. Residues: CASRMGQGAGKNIQYF.

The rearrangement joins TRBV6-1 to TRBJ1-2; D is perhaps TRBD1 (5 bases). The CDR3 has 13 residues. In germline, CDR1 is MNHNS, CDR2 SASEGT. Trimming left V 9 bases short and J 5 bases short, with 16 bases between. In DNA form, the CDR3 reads TGTGCCAGTTCCAGGGACGCGGATTATGGCTACACCTTC. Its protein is CASSRDADYGYTF.

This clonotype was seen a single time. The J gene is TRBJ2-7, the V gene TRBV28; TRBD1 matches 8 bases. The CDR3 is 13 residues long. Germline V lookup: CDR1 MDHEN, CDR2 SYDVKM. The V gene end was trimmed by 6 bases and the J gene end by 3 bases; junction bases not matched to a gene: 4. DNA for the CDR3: TGTGCCAGCAGCATGACAGGGGACTACGAGCAGTACTTC. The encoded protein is CASSMTGDYEQYF.

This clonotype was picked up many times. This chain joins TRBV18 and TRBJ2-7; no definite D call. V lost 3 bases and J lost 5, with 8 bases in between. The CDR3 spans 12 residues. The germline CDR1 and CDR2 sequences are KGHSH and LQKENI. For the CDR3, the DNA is TGTGCCAGCTCACCCCGTGTCCACGAGCAGTACTTC. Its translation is CASSPRVHEQYF.

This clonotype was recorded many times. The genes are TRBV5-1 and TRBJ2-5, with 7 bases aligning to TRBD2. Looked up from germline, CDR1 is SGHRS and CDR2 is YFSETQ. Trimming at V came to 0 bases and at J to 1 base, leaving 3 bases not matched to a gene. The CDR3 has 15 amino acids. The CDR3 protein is CASSLELAVQETQYF. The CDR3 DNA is TGCGCCAGCAGCTTGGAGCTAGCGGTCCAAGAGACCCAGTACTTC.

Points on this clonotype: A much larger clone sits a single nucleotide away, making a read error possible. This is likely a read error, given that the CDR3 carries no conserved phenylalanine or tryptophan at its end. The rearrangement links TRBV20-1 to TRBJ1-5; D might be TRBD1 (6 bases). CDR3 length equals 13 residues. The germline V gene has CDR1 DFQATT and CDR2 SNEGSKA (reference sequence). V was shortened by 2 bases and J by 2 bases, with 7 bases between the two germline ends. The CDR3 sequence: CSARRQGNQPQHI. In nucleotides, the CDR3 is TGCAGTGCTAGAAGACAGGGCAATCAGCCCCAGCATATT.

Here the CDR3 reads CASNLIGNEQFF. The CDR3 DNA reads TGTGCCAGCAACCTCATCGGGAATGAGCAGTTCTTC. The chain joins TRBV9 to TRBJ2-1; D remains ambiguous. This CDR3 is 12 amino acids long. Germline assignment: CDR1 SGDLS and CDR2 YYNGEE. Between the trimmed V and J ends, which lost 6 bases and 7 bases, there was a span of 11 bases.

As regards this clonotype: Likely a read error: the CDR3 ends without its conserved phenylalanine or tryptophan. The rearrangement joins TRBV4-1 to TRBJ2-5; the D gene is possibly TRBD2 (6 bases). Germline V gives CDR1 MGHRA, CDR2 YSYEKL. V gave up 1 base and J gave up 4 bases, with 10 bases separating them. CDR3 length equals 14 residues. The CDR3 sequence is CASSQVGGGETQYS. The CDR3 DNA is TGCGCCAGCAGCCAAGTGGGAGGAGGAGAGACCCAGTACTCC.